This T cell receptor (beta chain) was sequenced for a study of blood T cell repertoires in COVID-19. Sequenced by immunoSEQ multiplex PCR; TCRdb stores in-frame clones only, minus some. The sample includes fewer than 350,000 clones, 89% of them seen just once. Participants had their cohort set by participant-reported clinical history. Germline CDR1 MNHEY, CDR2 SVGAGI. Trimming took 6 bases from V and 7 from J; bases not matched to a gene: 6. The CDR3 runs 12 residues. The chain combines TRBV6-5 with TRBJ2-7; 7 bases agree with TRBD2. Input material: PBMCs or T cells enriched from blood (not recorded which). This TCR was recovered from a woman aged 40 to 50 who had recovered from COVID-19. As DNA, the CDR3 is TGTGCCAGCAGCCTCCCGGGGGGAGAGCAGTACTTC. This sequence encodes CASSLPGGEQYF.